This is a list of T cell receptor beta chains from one sample in a study of OX40 agonist ivuxolimab in advanced cancers. Using immunoSEQ multiplex PCR, the repertoire was profiled, and TCRdb retains in-frame clones only, with some absent. The sample consists of about 45,000 clones, about 90% of them appearing once. The sequencing here drew on CD4+ or CD8+ T cells sorted from blood, taken in a trial of the OX40 agonist ivuxolimab. These receptor sequences come from an adult with an advanced solid tumor such as melanoma, head and neck, liver or kidney cancer. CDR3s include the opening cysteine and the closing phenylalanine or tryptophan. Each record gives: clone size, D gene, J gene, V gene, CDR3 length, CDR3 DNA, CDR3 protein. A D gene is named only where the DNA matches it firmly. For some rows the clone size is stated as once, few or many, or as a class when expanded; others skip it.

size: NA
D: NA
J: TRBJ2-5
V: TRBV11-3
length: 16
DNA: TGTGCCAGCAGCTTAGTATCCAGCCAGGGGGGAAAGACCCAGTACTTC
CDR3: CASSLVSSQGGKTQYF

size: few
D: NA
J: TRBJ1-1
V: TRBV9
length: 13
DNA: TGTGCCAGCAGCCCCCGCAGGAACACTGAAGCTTTCTTT
CDR3: CASSPRRNTEAFF

size: NA
D: NA
J: TRBJ2-2
V: TRBV10-1
length: 16
DNA: TGCGTCCCCCCCCTAATCGACAGTCCTAACACCGGGGAGCTGTTTTTT
CDR3: CVPPLIDSPNTGELFF

size: NA
D: NA
J: TRBJ1-2
V: TRBV6-5
length: 12
DNA: TGTGCCACCAAACAGGGCGACTATGGCTACACCTTC
CDR3: CATKQGDYGYTF

size: NA
D: TRBD2
J: TRBJ2-1
V: TRBV7-8
length: 13
DNA: TGTGCCAGCAGCTTGGGCGGGAGTTATGAGCAGTTCTTC
CDR3: CASSLGGSYEQFF

size: NA
D: NA
J: TRBJ1-1
V: TRBV7-2
length: 12
DNA: TGTGCCAGCAGCCACGGACAGTCTGGAGCTTTCTTT
CDR3: CASSHGQSGAFF

size: NA
D: NA
J: TRBJ2-7
V: TRBV7-2
length: 15
DNA: TGTGCCAGCAGCTCCCAAGGGTCAAGCTCCTACGAGCAGTACTTC
CDR3: CASSSQGSSSYEQYF

size: few
D: NA
J: TRBJ1-1
V: TRBV27
length: 13
DNA: TGTGCCAGCAGTTTTGCAGGGAACACTGAAGCTTTCTTT
CDR3: CASSFAGNTEAFF

size: NA
D: NA
J: TRBJ2-5
V: TRBV5-4
length: 16
DNA: TGTGCCAGCAGCTTGAAGGAGGGAGGGGGCCAAGAGACCCAGTACTTC
CDR3: CASSLKEGGGQETQYF

size: NA
D: NA
J: TRBJ1-5
V: TRBV30
length: 15
DNA: TGTGCCTGGAGTCCCCCCAGGGGTCTAGATCAGCCCCAGCATTTT
CDR3: CAWSPPRGLDQPQHF

size: NA
D: NA
J: TRBJ2-7
V: TRBV5-6
length: 13
DNA: TGTGCCAGCAGAAGGGACACAAACTACGAGCAGTACTTC
CDR3: CASRRDTNYEQYF

size: NA
D: NA
J: TRBJ2-1
V: TRBV5-1
length: 13
DNA: TGCGCCAGCAGCTTGGGACAATACAATGAGCAGTTCTTC
CDR3: CASSLGQYNEQFF

size: NA
D: TRBD1
J: TRBJ1-2
V: TRBV9
length: 14
DNA: TGTGCCAGCAGCGCAGACAGGGGGCGGTATGGCTACACCTTC
CDR3: CASSADRGRYGYTF

size: once
D: NA
J: TRBJ1-5
V: TRBV12-5
length: 14
DNA: TGTGCTAGTGGACCGACAGATAGCAATCAGCCCCAGCATTTT
CDR3: CASGPTDSNQPQHF

size: NA
D: TRBD1
J: TRBJ1-5
V: TRBV6-5
length: 15
DNA: TGTGCCAGCAGTTACGACAGGGGTGTGATATTGCCCCAGCATTTT
CDR3: CASSYDRGVILPQHF

size: NA
D: TRBD2
J: TRBJ2-3
V: TRBV6-4
length: 13
DNA: TGTGCCAGCGCTAGCGGGGGTGAAGATACGCAGTATTTT
CDR3: CASASGGEDTQYF

size: NA
D: TRBD2
J: TRBJ2-3
V: TRBV6-1
length: 14
DNA: TGTGCCAGCAGACTAGCGGGGAGCACAGATACGCAGTATTTT
CDR3: CASRLAGSTDTQYF

size: NA
D: TRBD1
J: TRBJ1-5
V: TRBV7-2
length: 15
DNA: TGTGCCAGCAGCTTAGAAGGGGGCTATAATCAGCCCCAGCATTTT
CDR3: CASSLEGGYNQPQHF

size: NA
D: NA
J: TRBJ1-4
V: TRBV6-5
length: 14
DNA: TGTGCCAGCAGTTTAAAGGGTACGGGTGAAAAACTGTTTTTT
CDR3: CASSLKGTGEKLFF

size: once
D: TRBD1
J: TRBJ2-1
V: TRBV18
length: 16
DNA: TGTGCCAGCTCACGACCAGGGGGCACAGTAAACAATGAGCAGTTCTTC
CDR3: CASSRPGGTVNNEQFF

size: NA
D: NA
J: TRBJ2-5
V: TRBV5-5
length: 15
DNA: TGTGCCAGCAGCGCCTCCGGGCCTGAAGACGAGACCCAGTACTTC
CDR3: CASSASGPEDETQYF

size: few
D: TRBD1
J: TRBJ2-5
V: TRBV6-5
length: 15
DNA: TGTGCCAGCAGTATGAACAGGGGCGGAGAAGAGACCCAGTACTTC
CDR3: CASSMNRGGEETQYF